The clone carrying this T cell receptor beta chain has just one count. This record comes from a study of blood T cell repertoires in COVID-19. Germline CDR1 and CDR2: SNHLY and FYNNEI. The CDR3 loop spans 15 amino acids. V was trimmed by 7 bases and J by 3 bases, leaving 16 bases between them. Clones were sequenced by immunoSEQ multiplex PCR, and TCRdb holds only the in-frame ones, with some missing. The table has a few hundred thousand clones, about nine tenths seen once. V gene TRBV2 combines with J gene TRBJ2-1; D unclear. The TCR originated in a woman between 25 and 40 years old who had recovered from COVID-19. Sample: peripheral blood. This CDR3 reads CASITPPQVYNEQFF. The CDR3 DNA is TGTGCCAGCATCACCCCGCCTCAGGTCTACAATGAGCAGTTCTTC.